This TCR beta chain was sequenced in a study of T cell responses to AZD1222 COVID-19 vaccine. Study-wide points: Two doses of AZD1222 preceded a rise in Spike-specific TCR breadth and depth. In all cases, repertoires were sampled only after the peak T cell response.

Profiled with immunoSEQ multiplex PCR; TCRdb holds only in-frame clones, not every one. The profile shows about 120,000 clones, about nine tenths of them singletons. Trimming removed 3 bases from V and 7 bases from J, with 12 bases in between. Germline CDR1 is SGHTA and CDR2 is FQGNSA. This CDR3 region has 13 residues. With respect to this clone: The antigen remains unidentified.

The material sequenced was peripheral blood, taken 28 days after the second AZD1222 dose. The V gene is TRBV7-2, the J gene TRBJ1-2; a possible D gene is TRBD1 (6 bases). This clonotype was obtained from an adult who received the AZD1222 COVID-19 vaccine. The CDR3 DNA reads TGTGCCAGCAGCTTCGACAGGTCGGGTGGCTACACCTTC. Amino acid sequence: CASSFDRSGGYTF.